Listed below are T cell receptor beta chains from one sample, sequenced in a study of human T cells and chemical hapten exposure. Each CDR3 protein gets one entry after TCRdb re-called the RACE reads with MiXCR. Of about 68,000 distinct CDR3 sequences in the sample, roughly 11% were seen once. The sample here was whole blood, taken in connection with sensitization to the hapten diphenylcyclopropenone (DPC). The receptors here all came from a woman between 45 and 65 years old with alopecia areata. Some clones in this sample may be carry-over from other donors' samples. Each CDR3 is given with its conserved first and last residue. Each record gives: D gene, clone size, J gene, CDR3 length, V gene, CDR3 DNA, CDR3 protein. D genes are given only for firm matches. The listing skips clone size in some rows; elsewhere it reads once, few, many or a size class.

>NA|many|TRBJ1-1|13|TRBV5-1
TGCGCCAGCAGCCGGTTGGGGGGCTCTGAAGCTTTCTTT
CASSRLGGSEAFF
>TRBD1|many|TRBJ2-4|17|TRBV7-2
TGTGCCAGCATGACGGGACAGGGGGCCGAAGCCAAAAACATTCAGTACTTC
CASMTGQGAEAKNIQYF
>TRBD1|NA|TRBJ2-2|14|TRBV7-9
TGTGCCAGCAGCCCAGACAGGGCGAGCGGGGAGCTGTTTTTT
CASSPDRASGELFF
>NA|NA|TRBJ1-1|17|TRBV5-1
TGCGCCAGCAGCTTGTTTAATGTTGGGGAAATGAACACTGAAGCTTTCTTT
CASSLFNVGEMNTEAFF
>NA|few|TRBJ1-3|16|TRBV28
TGTGCCAGCAGTTCACAGGGACGGATCTCTGGAAACACCATATATTTT
CASSSQGRISGNTIYF
>NA|few|TRBJ2-7|10|TRBV20-1
TGCAGTGCTAGATTACGCGAGCAGTACTTC
CSARLREQYF
>NA|NA|TRBJ2-2|15|TRBV5-1
TGCGCCAGCAGCTCCGGACAGACGAACACCGGGGAGCTGTTTTTT
CASSSGQTNTGELFF
>NA|few|TRBJ1-2|14|TRBV20-1
TGCAGTGCCCAAAACAGGGTTAGACTCTATGGCTACACCTTC
CSAQNRVRLYGYTF
>TRBD1|NA|TRBJ2-7|16|TRBV10-1
TGCGCCAGCAGTGAGTCGATAGGAATCGAGGGGGCCGAGCAGTACTTC
CASSESIGIEGAEQYF
>NA|few|TRBJ1-3|14|TRBV16
TGTGCCAGCAGCCCCGAGAGCTCTGGAAACACCATATATTTT
CASSPESSGNTIYF
>NA|few|TRBJ1-1|16|TRBV18
TGTGCCAGCTCCTTGGGGGGGGCCAGGAAGAACACTGAAGCTTTCTTT
CASSLGGARKNTEAFF
>NA|NA|TRBJ2-2|14|TRBV29-1
TGCAGCGCTCCCCTGCGATCGAGCACCGGGGAGCTGTTTTTT
CSAPLRSSTGELFF
>TRBD1|many|TRBJ1-6|17|TRBV6-5
TGTGCCAGCAGAACGGACAAACGCGGGACAGAACTATCACCCCTCCACTTT
CASRTDKRGTELSPLHF
>NA|few|TRBJ1-1|15|TRBV29-1
TGCAGCGTGTCGACTTCACCCGTATGGAACACTGAAGCTTTCTTT
CSVSTSPVWNTEAFF
>TRBD1|NA|TRBJ1-5|15|TRBV28
TGTGCCAGCAGCTACGGGGGACAGGGTTACCAGCCCCAGCATTTT
CASSYGGQGYQPQHF
>NA|NA|TRBJ2-1|15|TRBV7-6
TGTGCCAGCAGCTTATCCCAGAGCTCCTACAATGAGCAGTTCTTC
CASSLSQSSYNEQFF
>NA|NA|TRBJ2-1|12|TRBV20-1
TGCAGTGCTAACCCCGGGGGCCATGAGCAGTTCTTC
CSANPGGHEQFF
>NA|NA|TRBJ2-7|14|TRBV29-1
TGCAGCGTTGAAATGCGGCTAGGGTCCTACGAGCAGTACTTC
CSVEMRLGSYEQYF
>NA|NA|TRBJ1-1|14|TRBV29-1
TGCAGCTCAAGGGGCGCAGGGGCGGCGACTGAAGCTTTCTTT
CSSRGAGAATEAFF
>NA|NA|TRBJ1-5|17|TRBV5-4
TGTGCCAGCAGCAGATCAGACGGCCTCTATAGCAATCAGCCCCAGCATTTT
CASSRSDGLYSNQPQHF
>NA|many|TRBJ2-7|15|TRBV7-9
TGTGCCAGCAGCTTAGCCATAGGCCTCTCCTACGAGCAGTACTTC
CASSLAIGLSYEQYF
>TRBD2|few|TRBJ2-1|14|TRBV7-2
TGTGCCAGCAGCGCCCCTAGTATGAGCGGGGTTGTGTTCTTC
CASSAPSMSGVVFF
>NA|many|TRBJ2-6|16|TRBV27
TGTGCCAGCAGTTCGGACAGAAGCTCTGGGGCCAACGTCCTGACTTTC
CASSSDRSSGANVLTF
>NA|NA|TRBJ2-5|14|TRBV3-1
TGTGCCAGCAGGCCAGGGACTTCCCTAGAGACCCAGTACTTC
CASRPGTSLETQYF
>NA|NA|TRBJ2-2|18|TRBV20-1
TGCAGTGCTAGAGATCTTCTGACGGGGGGCCACGAGGGCGAGGAGCTGTTTTTT
CSARDLLTGGHEGEELFF
>TRBD1|few|TRBJ2-7|15|TRBV6-6
TGTGCCAGCAGTTACCGGGACAGGGGTCCCTACGAGCAGTACTTC
CASSYRDRGPYEQYF
>NA|many|TRBJ2-1|15|TRBV14
TGTGCCAGCAGCCAAGCTGGAGCTGGAGGGGATGAGCAGTTCTTC
CASSQAGAGGDEQFF
>NA|NA|TRBJ2-3|13|TRBV28
TGTGCCAGCAGTTTTCCCGCCCCAGATACGCAGTATTTT
CASSFPAPDTQYF